The rows below give T cell receptor beta chains drawn from one sample of a study of T cell responses to AZD1222 COVID-19 vaccine. Only in-frame clones appear in the TCRdb table, and some are missing; sequencing was by immunoSEQ multiplex PCR. Of 80,000 to 100,000 clones listed, 88% are singletons. The specimen comprised peripheral blood, sampled on day 0 of MenACWY control vaccination. The origin of the receptors is an adult in good health. Each CDR3 is given with its conserved first and last residue. A D gene is named only where the DNA matches it firmly. Clone size is not always given. Where it is, it says once, few, many or a class for expanded clones.

CASSYSIGDRGRETQYF	TGTGCCAGCAGTTACTCGATAGGGGACAGGGGGCGAGAGACCCAGTACTTC	TRBV6-2/TRBV6-3	TRBJ2-5	TRBD1	-
CAWSQTANTEAFF	TGTGCCTGGAGCCAAACAGCGAACACTGAAGCTTTCTTT	TRBV30	TRBJ1-1	-	-
CASSSLPQGNTEAFF	TGTGCCAGCAGTTCGCTCCCGCAGGGGAACACTGAAGCTTTCTTT	TRBV28	TRBJ1-1	-	-
CSASSRPKSNQPQHF	TGCAGTGCTAGTTCCCGACCCAAAAGCAATCAGCCCCAGCATTTT	TRBV20-1	TRBJ1-5	-	-
CASSPGLAGVIVAGELFF	TGTGCCAGCAGCCCGGGACTAGCGGGGGTAATTGTCGCCGGGGAGCTGTTTTTT	TRBV7-9	TRBJ2-2	TRBD2	-
CASSLVGRESYGYTF	TGTGCCAGCAGCTTAGTCGGCCGGGAGTCCTATGGCTACACCTTC	TRBV7-8	TRBJ1-2	-	once
CASSLALSNTIYF	TGTGCCAGCAGCTTAGCGTTGTCCAACACCATATATTTT	TRBV7-2	TRBJ1-3	-	-
CASSLEGLAGGTDTQYF	TGCGCCAGCAGCTTGGAGGGACTAGCGGGGGGCACAGATACGCAGTATTTT	TRBV5-1	TRBJ2-3	TRBD2	-
CASSMERAQETQYF	TGTGCCAGTAGTATGGAGCGGGCCCAAGAGACCCAGTACTTC	TRBV19	TRBJ2-5	-	few
CASSQEQAQETQYF	TGCGCCAGCAGCCAAGAGCAGGCCCAAGAGACCCAGTACTTC	TRBV4-1	TRBJ2-5	-	-
CTTSRVDGNTIYF	TGCACTACCTCAAGGGTAGATGGAAACACCATATATTTT	TRBV29-1	TRBJ1-3	-	few
CASSLVVGSSGANVLTF	TGTGCCAGCAGCTTGGTGGTAGGGTCCTCTGGGGCCAACGTCCTGACTTTC	TRBV5-8	TRBJ2-6	-	-
CASSLAGLAGGQETQYF	TGCGCCAGCAGCTTGGCCGGGCTAGCGGGGGGGCAAGAGACCCAGTACTTC	TRBV5-1	TRBJ2-5	TRBD2	-
CAIREGQGSNQPQHF	TGTGCCATCAGGGAGGGACAGGGCAGCAATCAGCCCCAGCATTTT	TRBV10-3	TRBJ1-5	TRBD1	-
CASSGDRTFYEQYF	TGTGCCAGCAGCGGGGACAGGACCTTCTACGAGCAGTACTTC	TRBV5-4	TRBJ2-7	TRBD1	-
CAWSLGLAGTDTQYF	TGTGCCTGGAGTTTGGGACTAGCGGGGACAGATACGCAGTATTTT	TRBV30	TRBJ2-3	TRBD2	-
CATSRAQGVRVYGYTF	TGTGCCACCAGCAGAGCACAGGGGGTAAGAGTTTATGGCTACACCTTC	TRBV15	TRBJ1-2	TRBD1	-
CASSLGPRGNTGELFF	TGTGCCAGCAGCCTTGGGCCAAGGGGCAACACCGGGGAGCTGTTTTTT	TRBV3-1/TRBV3-2	TRBJ2-2	-	-
CASSDAAPVATNEKLFF	TGTGCCAGTAGCGACGCGGCCCCTGTTGCAACTAATGAAAAACTGTTTTTT	TRBV19	TRBJ1-4	-	-
CASSPPPGSTEAFF	TGTGCCAGCAGCCCCCCCCCGGGGTCCACTGAAGCTTTCTTT	TRBV4-2	TRBJ1-1	-	-
CASSEGDRNQPQHF	TGTGCCAGCAGTGAGGGGGACCGGAATCAGCCCCAGCATTTT	TRBV2	TRBJ1-5	-	-
CAWSPRTGQGGELFF	TGTGCCTGGAGTCCTAGAACCGGACAGGGCGGGGAGCTGTTTTTT	TRBV30	TRBJ2-2	TRBD1	-
CASSLAGGNQPQHF	TGCGCCAGCAGCTTGGCGGGGGGGAATCAGCCCCAGCATTTT	TRBV5-1	TRBJ1-5	-	-
CAITDRDGNTIYF	TGTGCCATCACGGACAGGGATGGAAACACCATATATTTT	TRBV10-3	TRBJ1-3	TRBD1	-
CASSQPDRGETQYF	TGTGCCAGCAGCCAACCGGACAGGGGAGAGACCCAGTACTTC	TRBV5-4	TRBJ2-5	TRBD1	-
CATSRDIGGYNEQFF	TGTGCCACCAGCAGAGATATCGGGGGGTACAATGAGCAGTTCTTC	TRBV15	TRBJ2-1	TRBD2	-